A single sample gave rise to the 21 T cell receptor beta chains below, sequenced in a study of blood T cell repertoires in COVID-19. Generated by immunoSEQ multiplex PCR, the TCRdb table keeps only in-frame clones and is missing some. The table records 84,000 or so clones, approximately 78% of them present only once. Sequencing was performed on peripheral blood. Every receptor here comes from a human donor in a cohort sampled during active COVID-19.

This chain connects TRBV10-3 to TRBJ1-2; 9 bases agree with TRBD1. CDR1 and CDR2 (germline): ENHRY, SYGVKD. J gave up 3 bases and V 6 bases, and 5 bases lay outside the gene matches. This CDR3 is 14 amino acids long. The CDR3 here is CAIRPGQGDYGYTF. The CDR3 nucleotides are TGTGCCATCAGACCGGGACAGGGTGACTATGGCTACACCTTC.

The V and J genes are TRBV5-1 and TRBJ2-7, with 11 bases aligning to TRBD2. V was clipped by 7 bases and J by 0 bases; unmatched bases: 9. The germline V gene has CDR1 SGHRS and CDR2 YFSETQ. The CDR3 contains 16 residues. The CDR3 coding sequence is TGCGCCAGCTCCTTAGCGGGACTAGCGGACTCCTACGAGCAGTACTTC. Translation: CASSLAGLADSYEQYF. Based on the CDR3 plus reference TRBV5-1 and TRBJ2-7, the full variable domain is KAGVTQTPRYLIKTRGQQVTLSCSPISGHRSVSWYQQTPGQGLQFLFEYFSETQRNKGNFPGRFSGRQFSNSRSEMNVSTLELGDSALYLCASSLAGLADSYEQYFGPGTRLTVT.

The V and J genes are TRBV6-5 and TRBJ2-5, with D tentatively TRBD1 (6 bases). The germline gives CDR1 MNHEY, CDR2 SVGAGI. The CDR3 extends over 15 amino acids. The V and J ends lost 6 bases and 2 bases respectively, with 16 bases between them. CDR3 residues: CASRDPDSDQETQYF. CDR3 coding DNA: TGTGCCAGCAGAGACCCGGACAGCGATCAAGAGACCCAGTACTTC.

In its sample, this clone was seen once. V gene TRBV5-6 combines with J gene TRBJ2-5; TRBD2 matches at 7 bases. The V segment lost 4 bases and the J segment 5 bases; nucleotides outside the gene matches: 5. The CDR3 sequence is 13 residues long. The germline gives CDR1 SGHDT, CDR2 YYEEEE. The CDR3 bases are TGTGCCAGCAGCGTCAGGGAGGGGGAGACCCAGTACTTC. This sequence encodes CASSVREGETQYF.

The chain recombines TRBV15 with TRBJ1-3; D unclear. V dropped 0 bases and J dropped 0 bases, with 18 bases sitting between them. The CDR3 covers 19 residues. CDR1 is LNHNV and CDR2 is YYDKDF in the germline V gene (reference sequence). The CDR3 region has the DNA TGTGCCACCAGCAGAGAAATCGGCCAGCCTGGGAGCTCTGGAAACACCATATATTTT. This sequence encodes CATSREIGQPGSSGNTIYF.

The CDR3 reads CAISHRDNQIMNTEAFF. The CDR3 DNA reads as TGTGCCATCAGCCACAGGGACAATCAAATAATGAACACTGAAGCTTTCTTT. The J gene is TRBJ1-1, the V gene TRBV10-3, with D tentatively TRBD1 (6 bases). This CDR3 is 17 amino acids long. V dropped 6 bases and J dropped 0 bases, with 20 bases sitting between them. Germline CDR1 reads ENHRY; CDR2 reads SYGVKD.

The chain links TRBV27 to TRBJ1-5; tentative D call: TRBD1 (6 bases). V lost 8 bases and J lost 2, with 10 bases in between. Germline-derived CDR1 and CDR2 are MNHEY and SMNVEV (reference sequence). The CDR3 has 13 amino acids. CDR3 in amino acids: CASQGRGNQPQHF. CDR3 nucleotide sequence: TGTGCCAGCCAGGGGAGGGGCAATCAGCCCCAGCATTTT.

The rearrangement links TRBV7-2 to TRBJ1-2; the D gene is possibly TRBD1 (6 bases). V dropped 1 base and J dropped 6 bases, with 12 bases sitting between them. Germline-derived CDR1 and CDR2 are SGHTA and FQGNSA. This CDR3 contains 14 residues. The CDR3 spells CASSLVWGGDGYTF. As DNA, the CDR3 is TGTGCCAGCAGCTTAGTATGGGGGGGCGATGGCTACACCTTC.

DNA of the CDR3: TGTGCCAGCAGCCAACCCCTACTAGCGGGGGGCCTCCTGGAGACCCAGTACTTC. Its translation: CASSQPLLAGGLLETQYF. The rearrangement uses TRBV14 and TRBJ2-5; 12 bases line up with TRBD2. The CDR3 runs 18 residues. J gave up 5 bases and V 2 bases, and 12 bases lay outside the gene matches. CDR1 and CDR2 (germline): SGHDN, FVKESK.

The chain has TRBV28 and TRBJ2-3; D is uncertain. CDR3 length: 14 residues. The V gene lost 5 bases and the J gene lost 5 bases, with 14 bases spanning the gap. The germline gives CDR1 MDHEN, CDR2 SYDVKM. The chain's CDR3 is CASSPSSLGDTQYF. CDR3 in DNA: TGTGCCAGCAGTCCATCCTCCCTCGGAGATACGCAGTATTTT.

This clone was recorded once. The J gene is TRBJ1-3, the V gene TRBV11-2; D is perhaps TRBD1 (6 bases). V lost 10 bases, J lost 4 bases, and 11 bases lay in between. The CDR3 sequence is 12 residues long. Per germline, CDR1 SGHAT and CDR2 FQNNGV. The chain's CDR3 is CATSDRGNTIYF. CDR3 nucleotides: TGTGCCACCTCAGACAGGGGAAACACCATATATTTT.

This clone is a singleton in its sample. The gene calls are TRBV6-1 and TRBJ1-1; a weak D match, TRBD1 (5 bases). The CDR3 loop spans 16 amino acids. Germline V gene data show CDR1 as MNHNS and CDR2 as SASEGT. V gave up 0 bases and J gave up 1 base, with 12 bases separating them. The CDR3 loop reads CASSEALLTGNTEAFF. CDR3 coding DNA: TGTGCCAGCAGTGAAGCCCTGCTCACAGGGAACACTGAAGCTTTCTTT.

J is TRBJ2-2 and V is TRBV5-1, with 11 bases aligning to TRBD2. Looked up from germline, CDR1 is SGHRS and CDR2 is YFSETQ. CDR3 size: 16 residues. With 6 bases clipped from V and 0 bases from J, the junction kept 4 bases outside the gene matches. The CDR3 nucleotides are TGCGCCAGCACGACTAGCGGGGCGTCGAACACCGGGGAGCTGTTTTTT. Translating it yields CASTTSGASNTGELFF.

This clone was found a few times. The chain links TRBV6-1 to TRBJ2-2, with a possible D match to TRBD1 (6 bases). Trimming stripped 1 base from V and 0 bases from J, with 9 bases between. Per the germline V gene, CDR1 is MNHNS and CDR2 is SASEGT. The CDR3 covers 16 residues. For the CDR3, the DNA is TGTGCCAGCAGTGAAGAATGGACAGCGAACACCGGGGAGCTGTTTTTT. It encodes CASSEEWTANTGELFF.

The sample holds one count of this clone. The rearrangement joins TRBV27 to TRBJ2-5; perhaps TRBD1 as D (6 bases). Deletions cut 5 bases from V and 10 bases from J, with 17 bases between. The CDR3 consists of 13 residues. Germline assignment: CDR1 MNHEY and CDR2 SMNVEV (reference sequence). CDR3 amino acids: CASSRNLRGSQYF. The CDR3 region has the DNA TGTGCCAGCAGTAGGAACCTAAGGGGGAGCCAGTACTTC.

The rearrangement joins TRBV12-3 or TRBV12-4 to TRBJ1-2, with 7 bases fitting TRBD1. V shed 4 bases, J shed 8 bases, and the junction held 1 base outside the gene matches. The CDR3 totals 11 residues. For the CDR3, the DNA is TGTGCCAGCAGTTACAGGGGAGGCTACACCTTC. Protein: CASSYRGGYTF.

V usage is TRBV7-8 and J usage is TRBJ2-7; D may be TRBD2 (6 bases). Germline V CDR1 and CDR2: SGHVS, FQNEAQ. Trimming pared 1 base from V and 1 base from J, leaving 8 bases between. This CDR3 is 14 amino acids long. DNA of the CDR3: TGTGCCAGCAGCTTAGTTAGCGGTTCCTACGAGCAGTACTTC. It yields the protein CASSLVSGSYEQYF.

This chain uses TRBV6-6 with TRBJ2-7; D is unresolved. Trimming took off 6 bases at V and 6 bases at J, with 12 bases between the two ends. The CDR3 is made up of 12 amino acids. Germline V gene sequence: CDR1 MNHNY, CDR2 SVGAGI (reference sequence). CDR3: CASSPPTFEQYF. CDR3 DNA sequence: TGTGCCAGCAGCCCCCCAACATTCGAGCAGTACTTC.

This clone was detected only once. The CDR3 DNA follows: TGCGCCAGCAGCTCACTAGCGGGGGGCAACACAGATACGCAGTATTTT. Residues: CASSSLAGGNTDTQYF. The gene calls are TRBV5-1 and TRBJ2-3; 12 positions match TRBD2. CDR1 SGHRS and CDR2 YFSETQ come from the germline V gene. CDR3 length: 16 amino acids. The V segment lost 3 bases and the J segment 2 bases; nucleotides outside the gene matches: 4.

The V and J genes are TRBV5-1 and TRBJ1-5, with TRBD1 matching over 8 bases. The CDR3 contains 14 residues. The germline gives CDR1 SGHRS, CDR2 YFSETQ. J gave up 7 bases and V 3 bases, and 6 bases lay outside the gene matches. As DNA, the CDR3 is TGCGCCAGCAGCTCCGGACAGGGAGAGCAGCCCCAGCATTTT. It yields the protein CASSSGQGEQPQHF.

The chain is built from TRBV7-9 and TRBJ2-3; 7 nucleotides align to TRBD1. Germline trimming cut 5 bases from V and 4 bases from J; bases unmatched to any gene: 6. CDR1 is SEHNR, CDR2 FQNEAQ, per germline (reference sequence). This CDR3 has 14 residues. CDR3 DNA: TGTGCCAGCAGCCCGGGGACAGCAGCAGATACGCAGTATTTT. This sequence encodes CASSPGTAADTQYF.